This passage covers 21 T cell receptor beta chains from one sample sequenced in a study of shared clonotypes between healthy human individuals. As defined, naive CD8 cells were CD45RO-negative and positively selected for CCR7, with terminally differentiated effector memory CD45RA+ cells excluded. Using immunoSEQ multiplex PCR, the repertoire was profiled, and TCRdb retains in-frame clones only, with some absent. The sample contains about 2.1 million clones, under 95% of which appear only once. Source material: naive CD8+ T cells from PBMCs. Receptors were obtained from a man between 18 and 29 years old in good health. Some clones in this sample may be carry-over from other donors' samples.

This clone has only one observation. Other DNA sequences of this sample code for an identical CDR3. The gene calls are TRBV7-3 and TRBJ2-7; D unresolved. V was shortened by 1 base and J by 2 bases, with 6 bases between the two germline ends. The CDR3 has 13 residues. CDR1 and CDR2 from the germline V gene are SGHTA and FQGTGA. The CDR3 region has the DNA TGTGCCAGCAGCTTAAGCGGAGCCTACGAGCAGTACTTC. This gives the protein CASSLSGAYEQYF.

The rearrangement links TRBV6-6 to TRBJ2-3; TRBD1 might be the D (6 bases). CDR3 size: 13 residues. The ends were cut back, 6 bases at V and 3 bases at J, with 10 bases in the middle. The germline gives CDR1 MNHNY, CDR2 SVGAGI (reference sequence). The CDR3 region has the DNA TGTGCCAGCAGGACAGGTCCAACAGATACGCAGTATTTT. As protein: CASRTGPTDTQYF.

The rearrangement links TRBV5-1 to TRBJ2-7; 11 bases fit TRBD2. Per the germline V gene, CDR1 is SGHRS and CDR2 is YFSETQ. The CDR3 is made up of 15 amino acids. V was clipped by 1 base and J by 4 bases; unmatched bases: 4. As DNA, the CDR3 is TGCGCCAGCAGCTTGACTAGCGGGAGTTTGTACGAGCAGTACTTC. This gives the protein CASSLTSGSLYEQYF.

In this sample, this clone turned up a few times. The chain links TRBV19 to TRBJ2-2, with D unclear. Germline CDR1 is LNHDA and CDR2 is SQIVND (reference sequence). V lost 5 bases, J lost 0 bases, and 4 bases lay in between. The CDR3 sequence is 13 residues long. DNA of the CDR3: TGTGCCAGTAGTGTCACGAACACCGGGGAGCTGTTTTTT. Translated, it gives CASSVTNTGELFF.

This rearrangement joins TRBV27 to TRBJ1-5; unclear D gene. The germline V gene encodes CDR1 MNHEY and CDR2 SMNVEV (reference sequence). Trimming took off 3 bases at V and 4 bases at J, with 13 bases between the two ends. The CDR3 has 15 amino acids. The chain's CDR3 is CASSFGPSPNQPQHF. CDR3 bases: TGTGCCAGCAGTTTTGGACCTTCTCCAAATCAGCCCCAGCATTTT.

The J gene is TRBJ1-1, the V gene TRBV6-1; tentatively, D is TRBD1 (5 bases). The V end was cut by 1 base, the J end by 2 bases, with 11 bases between. In germline, CDR1 is MNHNS, CDR2 SASEGT. The length of the CDR3 is 15 residues. The CDR3 sequence: CASSEGRVRNTEAFF. In DNA, the CDR3 is TGTGCCAGCAGTGAAGGCAGGGTCCGCAACACTGAAGCTTTCTTT.

V usage is TRBV15 and J usage is TRBJ2-1; no firm D call. V was clipped by 0 bases and J by 1 base, with 13 bases between them. This CDR3 region has 17 residues. In germline, CDR1 is LNHNV, CDR2 YYDKDF (reference sequence). The CDR3 spells CATSRDLYAESYNEQFF. As DNA, the CDR3 is TGTGCCACCAGCAGAGATCTTTACGCGGAGTCCTACAATGAGCAGTTCTTC.

The chain couples TRBV19 to TRBJ1-2; D possibly corresponds to TRBD1 (5 bases). V lost 6 bases and J lost 8, with 16 bases in between. Per the germline V gene, CDR1 is LNHDA and CDR2 is SQIVND (reference sequence). The CDR3 is made up of 13 amino acids. CDR3 sequence: CASSHRGQGGYTF. CDR3 bases: TGTGCCAGTAGCCATCGGGGCCAAGGGGGCTACACCTTC.

This chain links TRBV29-1 with TRBJ1-1; D is perhaps TRBD1 (5 bases). From germline, CDR1 is SQVTM and CDR2 ANQGSEA. V was clipped by 8 bases and J by 3 bases, with 16 bases between them. The CDR3 covers 13 residues. DNA of the CDR3: TGCAGCTCCTGGGGGGGGGTCTACACTGAAGCTTTCTTT. The encoded protein is CSSWGGVYTEAFF.

On this clone: The sample has other DNA sequences that encode this CDR3 too. The chain is built from TRBV7-9 and TRBJ2-1; 9 positions agree with TRBD2. This CDR3 comprises 15 residues. V trimming: 3 bases; J trimming: 12 bases; junction bases outside the gene matches: 12. The germline V gene has CDR1 SEHNR and CDR2 FQNEAQ (reference sequence). The CDR3 reads CASSFGLAGTMMQFF. The CDR3 DNA follows: TGTGCCAGCAGCTTTGGTCTAGCGGGAACAATGATGCAGTTCTTC.

The chain employs TRBV2 and TRBJ2-5, with D perhaps TRBD1 (5 bases). Germline V lookup: CDR1 SNHLY, CDR2 FYNNEI. CDR3 length equals 14 residues. V was clipped by 4 bases and J by 3 bases, with 12 bases between them. The CDR3 coding sequence is TGTGCCAGCAGTGGGAGACAGTCGGAAGAGACCCAGTACTTC. It codes for CASSGRQSEETQYF.

The chain links TRBV14 to TRBJ2-3; D is undetermined. V shed 5 bases and J shed 5 bases, with 17 bases lying between them. CDR3 length: 15 amino acids. Germline values: CDR1 SGHDN, CDR2 FVKESK. CDR3 residues: CASSYTSAWGDTQYF. CDR3 nucleotide sequence: TGTGCCAGCAGCTATACGAGCGCTTGGGGAGATACGCAGTATTTT.

The chain employs TRBV29-1 and TRBJ2-7, with D possibly TRBD2 on 6 matching bases. Germline-derived CDR1 and CDR2 are SQVTM and ANQGSEA. CDR3 length: 13 amino acids. Trimming removed 7 bases from V and 0 bases from J, with 13 bases in between. Here the CDR3 reads CSARGGTSYEQYF. The DNA for the CDR3 is TGCAGCGCCCGTGGGGGGACCTCCTACGAGCAGTACTTC.

The rearrangement links TRBV7-3 to TRBJ1-3; the D is unclear. This CDR3 spans 13 amino acids. The V end lost 1 base, the J end lost 8 bases, and 9 bases lay between the germline ends. The germline V gene encodes CDR1 SGHTA and CDR2 FQGTGA. Here the CDR3 DNA reads TGTGCCAGCAGCTTAATCCTTGGGGACACCATATATTTT. Its protein product is CASSLILGDTIYF. The full variable domain, rest sourced from reference TRBV7-3 and TRBJ1-3, is GAGVSQTPSNKVTEKGKYVELRCDPISGHTALYWYRQSLGQGPEFLIYFQGTGAADDSGLPNDRFFAVRPEGSVSTLKIQRTERGDSAVYLCASSLILGDTIYFGEGSWLTVV.

The chain is built from TRBV27 and TRBJ2-7; D is tentatively TRBD1 or TRBD2 (6 bases each). The CDR3 covers 16 residues. Trimming stripped 8 bases from V and 0 bases from J, with 20 bases between. CDR1 is MNHEY and CDR2 is SMNVEV in the germline V gene (reference sequence). The CDR3 coding sequence is TGTGCCAGCGCCATACGAGGGGGGCAATCCTCCTACGAGCAGTACTTC. This translates into CASAIRGGQSSYEQYF.

On this clone itself: The sample contains more than one DNA sequence encoding this CDR3. The rearrangement joins TRBV18 to TRBJ2-5; 13 nucleotides line up with TRBD2. Unmatched junction bases numbered 6, after V lost 0 bases and J lost 5 bases. This CDR3 is built from 17 residues. Germline loops: CDR1 KGHSH, CDR2 LQKENI. The CDR3 spells CASSPPGLAGVWETQYF. The DNA for the CDR3 is TGTGCCAGCTCACCACCCGGACTAGCGGGAGTGTGGGAGACCCAGTACTTC.

V and J are TRBV29-1 and TRBJ2-1, with 10 bases that match TRBD2. This CDR3 has 18 amino acids. The trim removed 0 bases at V and 7 bases at J, leaving 15 bases unmatched. Germline CDR1 is SQVTM and CDR2 is ANQGSEA. In nucleotides, the CDR3 is TGCAGCGTTGAAGAGAGACTAGCGGGTAGGGGTTCCCTTAATGAGCAGTTCTTC. This encodes CSVEERLAGRGSLNEQFF.

As concerns this clone: Within the sample, other DNA sequences also encode this same CDR3. The chain couples TRBV30 to TRBJ1-5, with no clear D. The V end lost 0 bases, the J end lost 2 bases, and 5 bases lay between the germline ends. This CDR3 region has 13 residues. Germline V gene sequence: CDR1 GTSNPN, CDR2 SVGIG (reference sequence). The chain's CDR3 is CAWSVSGNQPQHF. In DNA, the CDR3 is TGTGCCTGGAGTGTGAGCGGCAATCAGCCCCAGCATTTT.

This chain uses TRBV2 with TRBJ1-5; the D is unclear. This CDR3 region has 15 residues. V lost 6 bases, J lost 0 bases, and 12 bases lay in between. Per germline, CDR1 SNHLY and CDR2 FYNNEI. The CDR3 sequence is CASSDRAYSNQPQHF. The CDR3 DNA is TGTGCCAGCAGCGACCGGGCGTATAGCAATCAGCCCCAGCATTTT.

The chain combines TRBV9 with TRBJ1-5; D gene uncertain. This CDR3 has 15 residues. V lost 1 base and J lost 2, with 10 bases in between. Germline V CDR1 and CDR2: SGDLS, YYNGEE. CDR3 protein: CASSVSDGRNQPQHF. Here the CDR3 DNA reads TGTGCCAGCAGCGTAAGCGACGGGCGCAATCAGCCCCAGCATTTT.

Comments on this clone: This sample also contains other DNA sequences that code for the same CDR3. In DNA, the CDR3 is TGTGCCTGGACCGGAGGGTATGGCTACACCTTC. Translated: CAWTGGYGYTF. The J gene is TRBJ1-2, the V gene TRBV30; no clear D gene. The V gene's germline CDR1 is GTSNPN and CDR2 SVGIG (reference sequence). V gave up 4 bases and J gave up 5 bases, with 8 bases separating them. The CDR3 sequence is 11 residues long. The full variable domain, with the rest looked up from reference TRBV30 and TRBJ1-2, is SQTIHQWPATLVQPVGSPLSLECTVEGTSNPNLYWYRQAAGRGLQLLFYSVGIGQISSEVPQNLSASRPQDRQFILSSKKLLLSDSGFYLCAWTGGYGYTFGSGTRLTVV.